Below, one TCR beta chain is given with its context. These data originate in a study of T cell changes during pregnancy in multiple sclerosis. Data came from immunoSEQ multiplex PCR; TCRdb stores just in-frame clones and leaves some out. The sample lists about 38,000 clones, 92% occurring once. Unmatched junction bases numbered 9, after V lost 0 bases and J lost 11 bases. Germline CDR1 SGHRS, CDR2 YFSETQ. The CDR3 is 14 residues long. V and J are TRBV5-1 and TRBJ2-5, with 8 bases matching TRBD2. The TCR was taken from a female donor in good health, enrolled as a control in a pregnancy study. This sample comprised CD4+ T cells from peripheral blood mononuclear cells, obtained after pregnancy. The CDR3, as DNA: TGCGCCAGCAGCTTGGATCCGGGGGGGGGATCGCAGTACTTC. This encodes CASSLDPGGGSQYF.